This T cell receptor beta chain was documented in a study of cytomegalovirus exposure and HLA in healthy donors (dated by TCRdb to about 2017). Regarding the study in general: The 670 or so repertoires of the first cohort and the 120 or so validation repertoires were produced on the same platform, according to a later analysis. The study was designed to test whether signatures of past pathogen exposure could be identified by cataloging public T cell receptors. In addition to the first cohort of hundreds of subjects, a separate validation cohort of about 120 different subjects was used. To predict cytomegalovirus infection status, the study brought together high-throughput TCR immunosequencing, statistical association of individual TCRs with disease status, and machine learning.

Library preparation used the immunoSEQ multiplex PCR assay. Per the original workflow: A statistical classification framework was developed to diagnose cytomegalovirus status using the catalog of TCR beta chain sequences. TCRdb retrieved this table from immuneACCESS and kept in-frame rearrangements only. Not all clones are present; in checked studies, unresolved V genes account for under half, and no reason is known for the remainder. V, J and clone size reflect that table, while D and trimming were determined from the DNA. The sample table holds 200,000 to 250,000 clones, of which approximately 82% were seen once. The leading ten clones occupy roughly 6% of the sample. Donors formed part of the validation cohort, which comprised some 120 subjects and was distinct from the first cohort of fewer than 750 subjects. What the study reported, not specific to this receptor: The validation cohort had no HLA typing available for a later analysis, so co-occurrence within that cohort was assessed over all 120 or so repertoires. According to the authors, the approach could potentially be generalized to other disease states and immunological phenotypes. The study listed 170 or so TCR beta chains as associated with cytomegalovirus. Cytomegalovirus status was reported to be diagnosed by the classifier with high specificity and sensitivity in both the original and validation cohorts. In vitro tests confirmed that a few of the cytomegalovirus-associated TCR beta chains recognize cytomegalovirus antigens. A later analysis found that TCRs clustered in the first cohort also tended to co-occur in the roughly 110 validation repertoires, with 90% to 95% of cluster scores above 0. Across donors, most TCR sequences were observed very rarely, whereas some public TCRs were present in many individuals.

Worth noting for this clone: This receptor's antigen is unknown. Base qualities were left out, and no much larger clone turns up one base away.

The TCR was taken from a woman in her late teens or twenties in good health and CMV-seronegative. Material: PBMCs.

The CDR3 region reads CARSCPPGGRGDEQFF. The DNA sequence is TGTGCCAGAAGCTGTCCCCCTGGGGGGCGTGGGGATGAGCAGTTCTTC. The chain couples TRBV5-3 to TRBJ2-1; the D segment may tentatively be TRBD1 or TRBD2, each giving 6 matched bases. TRBV5-3 is labeled an ORF, and its function is uncertain. Between the V and J ends, shortened by 3 bases and 8 bases respectively, the junction contains 21 bases. Including cysteine and phenylalanine, the CDR3 has 16 amino acids. Kept here is only the CDR3 DNA, which spans 48 bases and is read in frame from base 1.